The sample holds a few counts of the clone carrying this T cell receptor (beta chain). Its matching antigen is unknown. The data belong to a study of response to subunit inactivated influenza vaccine. The study's findings and limits: Each seasonal flu vaccination may recruit only limited new T cells, authors suggested.

After removal of 2 bases from V and 4 bases from J, the junction contained 8 bases not matched to a gene. CDR1 DFQATT and CDR2 SNEGSKA come from the germline V gene (reference sequence). The CDR3 has 14 amino acids. TCRdb re-called the RT-PCR reads with MiXCR, one entry per CDR3 protein. The table records more than 700,000 distinct CDR3 sequences, around 20% of them present only once. The TCR comes from a middle-aged man who received an inactivated influenza vaccine. The chain employs TRBV20-1 and TRBJ2-7; 7 bases are a match to TRBD1. This specimen consisted of PBMCs from blood, obtained about 5 days after vaccination. For the CDR3, the DNA is TGCAGTGCTAGAAACAGGGGATGGGGGTACGAGCAGTACTTC. Translation: CSARNRGWGYEQYF.